Described below is a single TCR beta chain sequence and its context. This CDR3 is built from 15 residues. V was shortened by 0 bases and J by 0 bases, with 9 bases between the two germline ends. Germline lookup yields CDR1 MNHEY and CDR2 SVGAGI. The entry originates in a study of shared T cell receptors in the human thymus. Clones were sequenced by immunoSEQ multiplex PCR, and TCRdb holds only the in-frame ones, with some missing. The table shows hundreds of thousands of clones, with approximately 87% occurring only once. These data are also associated with another study on human thymus T cells. That work contributes: Congenital heart defects were the reason for the corrective surgery that the donors, healthy Finnish infants, were having. During corrective heart surgery, resections were taken, and the thymus tissue came from them. An apparent bias in V and J gene usage was seen in thymic and blood repertoires. Related reports documented highly overlapping thymic repertoires among unrelated individuals.

The V gene is TRBV6-5, the J gene TRBJ2-7; D may be TRBD1 (5 bases). The source of this sequence is a boy less than two years old with a congenital heart defect. The sample was thymocytes. The CDR3 DNA reads as TGTGCCAGCAGTTACTCCGGCAGGGACTCCTACGAGCAGTACTTC. Protein sequence: CASSYSGRDSYEQYF.